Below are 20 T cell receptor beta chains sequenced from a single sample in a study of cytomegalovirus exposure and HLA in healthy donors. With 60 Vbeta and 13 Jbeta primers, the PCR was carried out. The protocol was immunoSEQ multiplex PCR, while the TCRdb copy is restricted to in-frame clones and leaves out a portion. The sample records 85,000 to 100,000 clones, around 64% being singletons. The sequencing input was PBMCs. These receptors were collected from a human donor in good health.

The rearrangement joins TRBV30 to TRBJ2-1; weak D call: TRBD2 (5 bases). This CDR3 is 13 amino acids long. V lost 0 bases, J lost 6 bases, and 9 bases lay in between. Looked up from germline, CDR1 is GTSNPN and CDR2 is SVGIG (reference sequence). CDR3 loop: CAWSVIGGNEQFF. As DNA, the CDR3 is TGTGCCTGGAGTGTAATTGGAGGCAATGAGCAGTTCTTC.

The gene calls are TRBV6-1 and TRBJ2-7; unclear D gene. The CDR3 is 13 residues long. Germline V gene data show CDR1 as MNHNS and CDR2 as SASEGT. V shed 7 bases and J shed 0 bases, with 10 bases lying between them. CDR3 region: CASIRPSSYEQYF. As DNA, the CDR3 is TGTGCCAGCATCCGACCTAGCTCCTACGAGCAGTACTTC.

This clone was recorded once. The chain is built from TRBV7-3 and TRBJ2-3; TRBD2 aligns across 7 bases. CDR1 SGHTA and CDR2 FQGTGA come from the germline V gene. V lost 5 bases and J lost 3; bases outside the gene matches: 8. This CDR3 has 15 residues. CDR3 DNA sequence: TGTGCCAGCAGCCCAAGCGGGACTTGGACAGATACGCAGTATTTT. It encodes CASSPSGTWTDTQYF.

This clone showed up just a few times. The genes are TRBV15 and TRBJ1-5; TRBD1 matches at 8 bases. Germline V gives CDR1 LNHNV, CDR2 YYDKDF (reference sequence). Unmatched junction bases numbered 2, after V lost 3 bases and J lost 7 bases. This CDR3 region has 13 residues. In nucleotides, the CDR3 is TGTGCCACCAGCAGGACAGGGGTCCAGCCCCAGCATTTT. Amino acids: CATSRTGVQPQHF.

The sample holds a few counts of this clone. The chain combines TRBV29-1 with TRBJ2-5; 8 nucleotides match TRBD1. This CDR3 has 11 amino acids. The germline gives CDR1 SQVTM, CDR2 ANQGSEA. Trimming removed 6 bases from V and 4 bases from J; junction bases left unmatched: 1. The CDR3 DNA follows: TGCAGCGTAACAGGGGGAGAGACCCAGTACTTC. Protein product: CSVTGGETQYF.

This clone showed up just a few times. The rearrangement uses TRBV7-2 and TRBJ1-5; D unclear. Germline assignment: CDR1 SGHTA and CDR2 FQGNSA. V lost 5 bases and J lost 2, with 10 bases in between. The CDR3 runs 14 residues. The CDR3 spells CASSRRGGNQPQHF. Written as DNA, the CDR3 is TGTGCCAGCAGCCGGCGGGGTGGCAATCAGCCCCAGCATTTT.

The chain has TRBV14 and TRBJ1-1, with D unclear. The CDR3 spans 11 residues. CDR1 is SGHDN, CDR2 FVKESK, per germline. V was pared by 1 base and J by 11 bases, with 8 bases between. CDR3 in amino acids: CASSQGLGAFF. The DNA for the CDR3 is TGTGCCAGCAGCCAAGGGCTCGGGGCTTTCTTT.

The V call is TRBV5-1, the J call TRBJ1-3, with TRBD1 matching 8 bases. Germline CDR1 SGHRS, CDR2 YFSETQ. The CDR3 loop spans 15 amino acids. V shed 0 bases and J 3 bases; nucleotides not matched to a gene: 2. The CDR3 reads CASSLGGTGGNTIYF. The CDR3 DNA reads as TGCGCCAGCAGCTTGGGGGGGACAGGTGGAAACACCATATATTTT.

CDR3 region: CASSLQPGLANTGELFF. The CDR3 DNA sequence: TGTGCCAGCAGCCTCCAACCCGGACTGGCGAACACCGGGGAGCTGTTTTTT. V gene TRBV5-4 combines with J gene TRBJ2-2, with a possible D match to TRBD2 (5 bases). The V and J ends lost 4 bases and 0 bases respectively, with 16 bases between them. CDR1 and CDR2 (germline): SGHNT, YYREEE (reference sequence). CDR3 size: 17 residues.

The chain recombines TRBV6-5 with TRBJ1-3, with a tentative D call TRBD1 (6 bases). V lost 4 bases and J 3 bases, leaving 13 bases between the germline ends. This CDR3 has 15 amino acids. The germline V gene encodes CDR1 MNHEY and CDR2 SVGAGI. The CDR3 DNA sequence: TGTGCCAGCAGTTCCCGGGGGGCTTTTGGAAACACCATATATTTT. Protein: CASSSRGAFGNTIYF.

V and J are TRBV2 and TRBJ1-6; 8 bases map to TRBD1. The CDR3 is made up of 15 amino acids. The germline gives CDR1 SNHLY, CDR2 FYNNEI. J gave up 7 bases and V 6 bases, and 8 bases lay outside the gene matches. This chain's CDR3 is CASRANRGINSPLHF. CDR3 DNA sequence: TGTGCCAGCAGGGCCAACAGGGGGATCAATTCACCCCTCCACTTT.

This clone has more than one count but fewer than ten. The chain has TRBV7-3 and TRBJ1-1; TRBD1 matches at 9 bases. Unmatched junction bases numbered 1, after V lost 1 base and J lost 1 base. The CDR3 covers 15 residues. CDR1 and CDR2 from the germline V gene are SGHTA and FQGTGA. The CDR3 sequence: CASSLMGQGNTEAFF. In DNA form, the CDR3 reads TGTGCCAGCAGCTTAATGGGACAGGGGAACACTGAAGCTTTCTTT.

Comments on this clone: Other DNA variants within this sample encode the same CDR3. As DNA, the CDR3 is TGCGCCAGCAGTGGGGGGCTTCCCACCGGGGAGCTGTTTTTT. Amino acid sequence: CASSGGLPTGELFF. The chain combines TRBV10-1 with TRBJ2-2; the D gene is possibly TRBD1 (6 bases). V was trimmed by 4 bases and J by 4 bases, leaving 10 bases between them. This CDR3 region has 14 residues. Germline V gives CDR1 WNHNN, CDR2 SYGVQD (reference sequence).

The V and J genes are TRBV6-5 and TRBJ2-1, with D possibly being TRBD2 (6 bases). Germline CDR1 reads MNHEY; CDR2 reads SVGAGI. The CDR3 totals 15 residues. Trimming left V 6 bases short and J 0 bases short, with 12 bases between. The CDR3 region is CASRGAGSSYNEQFF. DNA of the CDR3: TGTGCCAGCAGGGGCGCGGGGAGCTCCTACAATGAGCAGTTCTTC.

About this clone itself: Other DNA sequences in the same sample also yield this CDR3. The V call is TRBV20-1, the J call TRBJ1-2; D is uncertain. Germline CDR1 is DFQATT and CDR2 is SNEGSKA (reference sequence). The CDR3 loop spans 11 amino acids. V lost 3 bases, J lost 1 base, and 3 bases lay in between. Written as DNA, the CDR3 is TGCAGTGCTAGCAGTAACTATGGCTACACCTTC. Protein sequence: CSASSNYGYTF.

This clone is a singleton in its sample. CDR3 amino acids: CASSRGSIANTGELFF. CDR3 nucleotide sequence: TGTGCCAGCAGCCGGGGATCTATAGCCAACACCGGGGAGCTGTTTTTT. This chain connects TRBV7-2 to TRBJ2-2; possible D gene TRBD2, 5 bases. The V end lost 5 bases, the J end lost 2 bases, and 15 bases lay between the germline ends. CDR1 is SGHTA and CDR2 is FQGNSA in the germline V gene. The CDR3 is made up of 16 amino acids.

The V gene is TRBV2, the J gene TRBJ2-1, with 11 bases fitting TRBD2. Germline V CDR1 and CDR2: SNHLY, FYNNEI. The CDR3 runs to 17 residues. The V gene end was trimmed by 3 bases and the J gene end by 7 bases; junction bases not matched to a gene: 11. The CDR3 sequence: CASSDLLAGESRNEQFF. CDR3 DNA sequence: TGTGCCAGCAGTGACCTACTAGCGGGGGAGTCTCGGAATGAGCAGTTCTTC.

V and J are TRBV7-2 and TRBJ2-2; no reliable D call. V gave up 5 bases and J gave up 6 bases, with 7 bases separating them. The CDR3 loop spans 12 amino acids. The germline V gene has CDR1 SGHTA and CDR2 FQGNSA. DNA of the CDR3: TGTGCCAGCAGCGATTACTCCGGGGAGCTGTTTTTT. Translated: CASSDYSGELFF.

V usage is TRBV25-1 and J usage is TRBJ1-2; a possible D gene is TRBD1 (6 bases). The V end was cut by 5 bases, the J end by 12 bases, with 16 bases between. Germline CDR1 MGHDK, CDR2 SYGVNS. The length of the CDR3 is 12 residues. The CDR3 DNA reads TGTGCCAGCAGTAATCCGGGACAAAGGCACACCTTC. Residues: CASSNPGQRHTF.

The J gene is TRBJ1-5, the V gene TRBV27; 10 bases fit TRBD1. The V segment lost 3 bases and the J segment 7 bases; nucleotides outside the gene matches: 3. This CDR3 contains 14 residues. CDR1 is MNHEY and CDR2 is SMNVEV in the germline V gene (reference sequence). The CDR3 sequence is CASSLTGGRQPQHF. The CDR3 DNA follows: TGTGCCAGCAGTTTGACAGGGGGCCGGCAGCCCCAGCATTTT.